The 28 T cell receptor beta chains below come from one sample, sequenced in a study of response to subunit inactivated influenza vaccine. One entry per CDR3 protein, called by TCRdb with MiXCR from the RT-PCR reads. Among under 950,000 distinct CDR3 sequences listed, 21% were seen once. The input for sequencing was PBMCs from blood, taken around 5 days after vaccination. The receptors derive from a man aged 50-59 years who received an inactivated influenza vaccine.

In the case of this clonotype: A junction end diverges from the germline sequence, so it may reflect a read error. This sequence joins TRBV20-1 and TRBJ1-6; D remains ambiguous. The V gene's germline CDR1 is DFQATT and CDR2 SNEGSKA (reference sequence). The CDR3 is 14 residues long. CDR3: CSASPNYYKSPLHF. CDR3 sequence (DNA): TGCAGTGCTAGCCCGAACTATTATAAATCACCCCTCCACTTT.

V usage is TRBV6-2 or TRBV6-3 and J usage is TRBJ2-5; a weak D match, TRBD1 (5 bases). Trimming removed 0 bases from V and 0 bases from J, with 14 bases in between. Germline V gene sequence: CDR1 MNHEY, CDR2 SVGEGT. The CDR3 length is 17 residues. CDR3 bases: TGTGCCAGCAGTTACTCGATTACAGGAGTGTACCAAGAGACCCAGTACTTC. Its protein product is CASSYSITGVYQETQYF.

In this sample, this clonotype turned up a few times. The chain recombines TRBV9 with TRBJ1-1, with a weak D call TRBD1 (6 bases). V was pared by 0 bases and J by 6 bases, with 12 bases between. The CDR3 is 14 amino acids. In germline, CDR1 is SGDLS, CDR2 YYNGEE. This chain's CDR3 is CASSVDPQGSEAFF. As DNA, the CDR3 is TGTGCCAGCAGCGTAGACCCACAGGGCTCTGAAGCTTTCTTT.

The V and J genes are TRBV3-1 and TRBJ1-1; perhaps TRBD1 as D (6 bases). V was shortened by 1 base and J by 4 bases, with 10 bases between the two germline ends. This CDR3 spans 14 amino acids. Germline V gene sequence: CDR1 LGHDT, CDR2 YNNKEL (reference sequence). The CDR3 reads CASSQVTGSTEAFF. DNA for the CDR3: TGTGCCAGCAGCCAAGTCACAGGGAGCACTGAAGCTTTCTTT.

This clonotype was counted between two and nine times. The V call is TRBV7-2, the J call TRBJ2-1; a weak D match, TRBD2 (5 bases). Germline CDR1 is SGHTA and CDR2 is FQGNSA. Trimming left V 5 bases short and J 9 bases short, with 17 bases between. The CDR3 length is 14 residues. CDR3 coding DNA: TGTGCCAGCAGCGCATTCGTAATTGAGGGTGAGCAGTTCTTC. This gives the protein CASSAFVIEGEQFF.

This clonotype has only a few counts. The chain recombines TRBV4-1 with TRBJ2-7; unclear D gene. V shed 0 bases and J shed 2 bases, with 8 bases lying between them. This CDR3 has 14 residues. Germline V CDR1 and CDR2: MGHRA, YSYEKL. CDR3 protein: CASSQEKSAYEQYF. The CDR3 DNA is TGCGCCAGCAGCCAAGAGAAGAGCGCCTACGAGCAGTACTTC.

This clonotype was seen ten or more times. J is TRBJ2-1 and V is TRBV12-3 or TRBV12-4, with 11 nucleotides matching TRBD2. This CDR3 has 15 amino acids. V was clipped by 6 bases and J by 3 bases; unmatched bases: 4. CDR3 amino acids: CASSAGTSGYNEQFF. CDR3 nucleotides: TGTGCCAGCAGCGCAGGGACTAGCGGCTACAATGAGCAGTTCTTC.

V and J are TRBV29-1 and TRBJ2-7, with 8 nucleotides matching TRBD1. The CDR3 runs to 13 residues. V lost 7 bases to trimming and J lost 7 bases; unmatched junction nucleotides: 12. CDR1 is SQVTM and CDR2 is ANQGSEA in the germline V gene. CDR3 bases: TGCAGCGCCGTGCCAGGGGGCGCGGGGGAGCAGTACTTC. Translating it yields CSAVPGGAGEQYF.

The gene calls are TRBV7-2 and TRBJ1-1; the D gene is possibly TRBD1 (6 bases). The V gene's germline CDR1 is SGHTA and CDR2 FQGNSA. The CDR3 sequence is 13 residues long. The V and J ends lost 8 bases and 5 bases respectively, with 15 bases between them. The CDR3 DNA reads as TGTGCCAGCGGATCACAGGGAAAGACTGAAGCTTTCTTT. It yields the protein CASGSQGKTEAFF.

This clonotype was seen a handful of times. The rearrangement joins TRBV6-1 to TRBJ1-5, with a weak D call TRBD1 (6 bases). The V end lost 3 bases, the J end lost 11 bases, and 23 bases lay between the germline ends. This CDR3 spans 16 amino acids. The germline gives CDR1 MNHNS, CDR2 SASEGT. This CDR3 is CASSDAGHPSLVAQHF. CDR3 DNA sequence: TGTGCCAGCAGTGACGCGGGACATCCCTCCCTAGTAGCCCAGCATTTT.

The chain joins TRBV11-2 to TRBJ2-7; D may be TRBD2 (6 bases). Germline V gives CDR1 SGHAT, CDR2 FQNNGV. The CDR3 loop spans 17 amino acids. V gave up 5 bases and J gave up 3 bases, with 23 bases separating them. The CDR3: CASSTFRKFPSDYEQYF. DNA for the CDR3: TGTGCCAGCAGCACCTTCCGGAAGTTCCCTAGCGACTACGAGCAGTACTTC.

This clonotype showed up just a few times. The chain combines TRBV10-3 with TRBJ2-1; TRBD2 agrees at 9 bases. Per germline, CDR1 ENHRY and CDR2 SYGVKD. The V and J ends lost 8 bases and 4 bases, in that order; junction bases with no gene match: 15. The CDR3 extends over 17 amino acids. In nucleotides, the CDR3 is TGTGCCATCGGGGCTAGAGTAGCGGGAGTTGGATACAATGAGCAGTTCTTC. The encoded protein is CAIGARVAGVGYNEQFF.

CDR3 residues: CSARDLPGLASYNEQFF. The CDR3, as DNA: TGCAGTGCTAGGGACCTACCGGGACTAGCCTCCTACAATGAGCAGTTCTTC. The genes are TRBV20-1 and TRBJ2-1, with 9 bases matching TRBD2. Germline V lookup: CDR1 DFQATT, CDR2 SNEGSKA (reference sequence). The CDR3 has 17 amino acids. The ends lost 3 bases at V and 0 bases at J; junction bases unmatched: 9.

V gene TRBV7-6 combines with J gene TRBJ2-3; D is perhaps TRBD2 (5 bases). Germline CDR1 and CDR2: SGHVS and FNYEAQ. This CDR3 comprises 14 residues. V was trimmed by 5 bases and J by 2 bases, leaving 11 bases between them. CDR3 nucleotides: TGTGCCAGCAGCCGAGCGGTGTTCACAGATACGCAGTATTTT. Translated: CASSRAVFTDTQYF.

This clonotype was found a few times. The chain carries TRBV7-2 and TRBJ2-1; 9 bases fit TRBD2. Germline assignment: CDR1 SGHTA and CDR2 FQGNSA. This CDR3 has 16 residues. V was pared by 1 base and J by 3 bases, with 4 bases of the junction left unmatched. CDR3 protein: CASSLEAGGNYNEQFF. CDR3 in DNA: TGTGCCAGCAGCTTAGAGGCGGGAGGGAACTACAATGAGCAGTTCTTC. Complete variable domain (other parts from reference TRBV7-2 and TRBJ2-1): GAGVSQSPSNKVTEKGKDVELRCDPISGHTALYWYRQSLGQGLEFLIYFQGNSAPDKSGLPSDRFSAERTGGSVSTLTIQRTQQEDSAVYLCASSLEAGGNYNEQFFGPGTRLTVL.

This clonotype occurred many times. The chain joins TRBV29-1 to TRBJ2-3; no reliable D call. Germline CDR1 and CDR2: SQVTM and ANQGSEA. Trimming left V 4 bases short and J 0 bases short, with 8 bases between. CDR3 length: 13 amino acids. The CDR3 loop reads CSVGDTSTDTQYF. CDR3 nucleotide sequence: TGCAGCGTTGGTGATACTAGCACAGATACGCAGTATTTT.

V gene TRBV29-1 combines with J gene TRBJ2-7, with TRBD1 as a possible D gene (5 bases). The length of the CDR3 is 14 residues. Deletions cut 0 bases from V and 6 bases from J, with 15 bases between. Per the germline V gene, CDR1 is SQVTM and CDR2 is ANQGSEA. The CDR3 nucleotides read TGCAGCGTTGAAGATGGGCAGGGCTTCGGCGAGCAGTACTTC. Translating it yields CSVEDGQGFGEQYF.

The chain employs TRBV27 and TRBJ1-5, with D perhaps TRBD1 (6 bases). The CDR3 consists of 15 residues. Germline CDR1 is MNHEY and CDR2 is SMNVEV (reference sequence). The V end was cut by 6 bases, the J end by 6 bases, with 18 bases between. Here the CDR3 DNA reads TGTGCCAGCAGGGTGATTGGGGGGGCCGGTCAGCCCCAGCATTTT. Translated, it gives CASRVIGGAGQPQHF.

The rearrangement uses TRBV4-1 and TRBJ1-5; D is unclear. The ends were cut back, 1 base at V and 0 bases at J, with 7 bases in the middle. The CDR3 spans 15 residues. CDR1 and CDR2 from the germline V gene are MGHRA and YSYEKL. CDR3 in amino acids: CASSQGVYSNQPQHF. CDR3 in DNA: TGCGCCAGCAGCCAAGGGGTTTATAGCAATCAGCCCCAGCATTTT.

In this sample, this clonotype turned up a few times. The CDR3 protein is CASSDYRERTEAFF. The CDR3 region has the DNA TGTGCCAGCAGTGACTACAGGGAGCGCACTGAAGCTTTCTTT. The chain recombines TRBV25-1 with TRBJ1-1; D is possibly TRBD1 (6 bases). The CDR3 length is 14 residues. CDR1 is MGHDK, CDR2 SYGVNS, per germline. Deletions cut 3 bases from V and 4 bases from J, with 12 bases between.

This clonotype was observed a few times. The V gene is TRBV20-1, the J gene TRBJ2-1; D uncertain. V lost 1 base and J lost 6, with 7 bases in between. The CDR3 spans 12 residues. The germline V gene has CDR1 DFQATT and CDR2 SNEGSKA (reference sequence). Written as DNA, the CDR3 is TGCAGTGCTAGAGTGATTGGCAATGAGCAGTTCTTC. Translated: CSARVIGNEQFF.

The chain has TRBV7-2 and TRBJ1-1; 9 bases fit TRBD1. This CDR3 is built from 15 residues. J gave up 4 bases and V 5 bases, and 8 bases lay outside the gene matches. Germline V lookup: CDR1 SGHTA, CDR2 FQGNSA. The CDR3, as DNA: TGTGCCAGCAGCAAACAGGGGGCTGGGGGCACTGAAGCTTTCTTT. Amino acids: CASSKQGAGGTEAFF. The full variable domain, with the rest looked up from reference TRBV7-2 and TRBJ1-1, is GAGVSQSPSNKVTEKGKDVELRCDPISGHTALYWYRQSLGQGLEFLIYFQGNSAPDKSGLPSDRFSAERTGGSVSTLTIQRTQQEDSAVYLCASSKQGAGGTEAFFGQGTRLTVV.

The chain has TRBV4-3 and TRBJ1-1, with D unresolved. This CDR3 has 14 residues. V lost 5 bases to trimming and J lost 6 bases, with 16 bases between them. CDR1 and CDR2 from the germline V gene are LGHNA and YSLEER. The CDR3 reads CASSANEGRAEAFF. The CDR3 bases are TGCGCCAGCAGCGCCAATGAGGGCCGGGCTGAAGCTTTCTTT.

This sequence joins TRBV7-2 and TRBJ2-3; TRBD2 matches at 7 bases. The germline CDR1 and CDR2 sequences are SGHTA and FQGNSA. There are 17 residues in the CDR3. V shed 6 bases, J shed 1 base, and the junction held 13 bases outside the gene matches. The CDR3 here is CASSPSPAGSGTDTQYF. The CDR3 nucleotides read TGTGCCAGCAGTCCGAGCCCAGCGGGATCGGGCACAGATACGCAGTATTTT.

In its sample, this clonotype was seen a few times. The genes are TRBV2 and TRBJ1-4; no definite D call. Trimming stripped 6 bases from V and 10 bases from J, with 15 bases between. Germline CDR1 is SNHLY and CDR2 is FYNNEI. The CDR3 is 13 amino acids. As DNA, the CDR3 is TGTGCCAGCAGGCCGGGTATCTTGCGAAAACTGTTTTTT. Its protein is CASRPGILRKLFF.

On this clonotype: The junction departs from germline at one end; a sequencing error may be responsible. V gene TRBV7-2 combines with J gene TRBJ2-1; 13 nucleotides agree with TRBD2. Germline V gene data show CDR1 as SGHTA and CDR2 as FQGNSA. The CDR3 is 12 residues long. CDR3 nucleotide sequence: TGTGCCAGCAGCCCGGGACTAGCGGGGCTCTCCTTC. As protein: CASSPGLAGLSF.

This clonotype showed up just a few times. The V gene is TRBV24-1, the J gene TRBJ2-2, with 7 bases fitting TRBD1. The length of the CDR3 is 15 residues. Germline CDR1 and CDR2: KGHDR and SFDVKD. The junction had 3 bases not matched to a gene; V was cut back by 2 bases and J by 4 bases. CDR3 in DNA: TGTGCCACCAGTGATTGGGCAGGGGGCACCGGGGAGCTGTTTTTT. Encoded protein: CATSDWAGGTGELFF.

The chain carries TRBV7-2 and TRBJ2-3; D not certain. V lost 6 bases and J lost 5, with 15 bases in between. Germline CDR1 and CDR2: SGHTA and FQGNSA. This CDR3 spans 14 amino acids. In DNA, the CDR3 is TGTGCCAGCAGGTTCTTGGCGTGGGGAGATACGCAGTATTTT. Encoded protein: CASRFLAWGDTQYF.